Listed here are 26 T cell receptor beta chains from one sample, sequenced in a study of blood T cell repertoires in COVID-19. Clones were sequenced by immunoSEQ multiplex PCR, and TCRdb holds only the in-frame ones, with some missing. The table lists roughly 500,000 clones, nearly 90% of them singletons. The sample consisted of peripheral blood. The receptor set was obtained from a young man with COVID-19, enrolled during active disease.

The chain uses TRBV28 and TRBJ1-1; D unresolved. The V gene's germline CDR1 is MDHEN and CDR2 SYDVKM. The length of the CDR3 is 12 residues. The V end was cut by 7 bases, the J end by 2 bases, with 8 bases between. The CDR3 region is CASKEGNTEAFF. The CDR3 DNA sequence: TGTGCCAGCAAGGAGGGAAACACTGAAGCTTTCTTT.

The rearrangement links TRBV27 to TRBJ2-1, with D tentatively TRBD2 (7 bases). This CDR3 region has 18 residues. Germline V gene data show CDR1 as MNHEY and CDR2 as SMNVEV (reference sequence). V was clipped by 7 bases and J by 5 bases, with 27 bases between them. The CDR3 spells CASIFRGGPGYADNEQFF. CDR3 DNA sequence: TGTGCCAGCATCTTTAGGGGGGGCCCGGGATATGCGGACAATGAGCAGTTCTTC.

This clone was detected once. The rearrangement links TRBV6-5 to TRBJ1-1; D unclear. Germline V gene sequence: CDR1 MNHEY, CDR2 SVGAGI. The CDR3 sequence is 15 residues long. V dropped 4 bases and J dropped 4 bases, with 16 bases sitting between them. CDR3 nucleotide sequence: TGTGCCAGCAGTTCAAGTCCCACGGTGAGCACTGAAGCTTTCTTT. It specifies CASSSSPTVSTEAFF.

J is TRBJ2-2 and V is TRBV7-2, with D unclear. Trimming stripped 1 base from V and 8 bases from J, with 8 bases between. CDR3 length equals 13 residues. Germline lookup yields CDR1 SGHTA and CDR2 FQGNSA. In nucleotides, the CDR3 is TGTGCCAGCAGCTTAGTAGCTTCTGGGGAGCTGTTTTTT. It specifies CASSLVASGELFF. Drawing the rest from reference TRBV7-2 and TRBJ2-2, the complete variable domain is GAGVSQSPSNKVTEKGKDVELRCDPISGHTALYWYRQSLGQGLEFLIYFQGNSAPDKSGLPSDRFSAERTGGSVSTLTIQRTQQEDSAVYLCASSLVASGELFFGEGSRLTVL.

The V call is TRBV6-5, the J call TRBJ1-2; the D gene is possibly TRBD1 (5 bases). The V gene lost 6 bases and the J gene lost 1 base, with 9 bases spanning the gap. The CDR3 runs to 13 residues. Germline V gives CDR1 MNHEY, CDR2 SVGAGI. The DNA of the CDR3 is TGTGCCAGCAGACAGACAGATAACTATGGCTACACCTTC. It codes for CASRQTDNYGYTF.

This clone was picked up a small number of times. The chain carries TRBV10-3 and TRBJ2-7; weak D call: TRBD2 (5 bases). The CDR3 is made up of 12 amino acids. Between the trimmed V and J ends, which lost 4 bases and 9 bases, there was a span of 13 bases. CDR1 is ENHRY, CDR2 SYGVKD, per germline. CDR3 protein: CAISVGSFMQYF. The CDR3, as DNA: TGTGCCATCAGTGTGGGGAGTTTCATGCAGTACTTC.

The rearrangement uses TRBV11-3 and TRBJ2-1, with TRBD2 identical over 11 bases. The CDR3 loop spans 19 amino acids. V dropped 6 bases and J dropped 5; count of bases not matched to a gene: 18. Germline V gene sequence: CDR1 SGHNT, CDR2 YENEEA. As DNA, the CDR3 is TGTGCCAGCAGTGACGGGTCTAGCGGGAGGTTATTCCGGGACAATGAGCAGTTCTTC. It translates to CASSDGSSGRLFRDNEQFF.

To note about this clone: In the same sample, other DNA sequences code for this CDR3. The chain links TRBV5-5 to TRBJ2-7; 13 bases line up with TRBD2. The CDR3 consists of 14 residues. The trim removed 4 bases at V and 5 bases at J, leaving 3 bases unmatched. In germline, CDR1 is SGHKS, CDR2 YYEKEE (reference sequence). The CDR3, as DNA: TGTGCCAGCAGCAGGACTAGCGGGAGCGACGAGCAGTACTTC. Its protein product is CASSRTSGSDEQYF.

The genes are TRBV19 and TRBJ1-5; tentative D call: TRBD1 (6 bases). Per the germline V gene, CDR1 is LNHDA and CDR2 is SQIVND (reference sequence). Trimming removed 5 bases from V and 4 bases from J, with 12 bases in between. The CDR3 runs 14 residues. This CDR3 is CASSPGGQNQPQHF. CDR3 bases: TGTGCCAGTAGTCCAGGCGGACAGAATCAGCCCCAGCATTTT. Looking up the rest from reference TRBV19 and TRBJ1-5 gives the full variable domain: DGGITQSPKYLFRKEGQNVTLSCEQNLNHDAMYWYRQDPGQGLRLIYYSQIVNDFQKGDIAEGYSVSREKKESFPLTVTSAQKNPTAFYLCASSPGGQNQPQHFGDGTRLSIL.

In its sample, this clone was seen once. This rearrangement joins TRBV18 to TRBJ1-5, with D maybe TRBD1 (5 bases). Germline loops: CDR1 KGHSH, CDR2 LQKENI. The V and J ends lost 3 bases and 3 bases respectively, with 15 bases between them. The CDR3 has 16 amino acids. CDR3 sequence: CASSPAGGRNNQPQHF. The CDR3 nucleotides read TGTGCCAGCTCACCTGCGGGGGGGAGGAACAATCAGCCCCAGCATTTT.

The sample holds one count of this clone. The chain links TRBV5-1 to TRBJ1-2; D is unclear. The CDR3 spans 14 residues. Trimming shortened V by 0 bases and J by 8 bases, and 14 bases separated the two germline ends. Germline CDR1 and CDR2: SGHRS and YFSETQ. The CDR3 reads CASSLGVGGGGYTF. CDR3 sequence (DNA): TGCGCCAGCAGCTTGGGGGTTGGCGGCGGAGGCTACACCTTC.

The V gene is TRBV11-1, the J gene TRBJ2-7; D uncertain. Germline V lookup: CDR1 SGHAT, CDR2 FQDESV (reference sequence). V was cut by 2 bases and J by 4 bases, with 6 bases left in between. There are 12 residues in the CDR3. The CDR3: CASSLTGYEQYF. The CDR3 DNA follows: TGTGCCAGCAGCTTAACGGGTTACGAGCAGTACTTC.

The CDR3 DNA follows: TGTGCCAGCAGTCCTGCCGCGGGGCCGAGAGATACAGATACGCAGTATTTT. It yields the protein CASSPAAGPRDTDTQYF. The V gene is TRBV7-2, the J gene TRBJ2-3, with a tentative D call TRBD2 (6 bases). The germline V gene has CDR1 SGHTA and CDR2 FQGNSA. V gave up 6 bases and J gave up 3 bases, with 22 bases separating them. This CDR3 has 17 amino acids.

The rearrangement uses TRBV18 and TRBJ1-2; D call uncertain. The V end was cut by 0 bases, the J end by 7 bases, with 6 bases between. The CDR3 is 12 amino acids. CDR1 is KGHSH and CDR2 is LQKENI in the germline V gene. The CDR3, as DNA: TGTGCCAGCTCACCACCGGTGGCTGGCTACACCTTC. Residues: CASSPPVAGYTF.

The chain combines TRBV5-5 with TRBJ1-5; 7 bases are shared with TRBD1. V shed 5 bases, J shed 6 bases, and the junction held 11 bases outside the gene matches. This CDR3 has 15 amino acids. Looked up from germline, CDR1 is SGHKS and CDR2 is YYEKEE (reference sequence). The CDR3 here is CASSSGPGQLQPQHF. The CDR3 coding sequence is TGTGCCAGCAGTTCTGGACCGGGACAGCTTCAGCCCCAGCATTTT.

The rearrangement uses TRBV5-1 and TRBJ2-1; TRBD2 agrees at 11 bases. Germline V gives CDR1 SGHRS, CDR2 YFSETQ. Trimming cost V 4 bases and J 7 bases; bases outside gene matches: 7. The CDR3 sequence is 15 residues long. The CDR3 sequence: CASSSSSGRRNEQFF. The CDR3, as DNA: TGCGCCAGCAGCAGCTCTAGCGGGAGGAGGAATGAGCAGTTCTTC.

This clone was detected only once. The gene calls are TRBV7-9 and TRBJ1-4; weak D call: TRBD1 (6 bases). Germline V gives CDR1 SEHNR, CDR2 FQNEAQ (reference sequence). V gave up 1 base and J gave up 7 bases, with 13 bases separating them. There are 15 residues in the CDR3. CDR3 DNA sequence: TGTGCCAGCAGCTTAGTTGGGCAGGGGTTTGAAAAACTGTTTTTT. As protein: CASSLVGQGFEKLFF.

V is TRBV19 and J is TRBJ2-4; 10 bases are a match to TRBD1. The CDR3 runs to 18 residues. The germline CDR1 and CDR2 sequences are LNHDA and SQIVND (reference sequence). The trim removed 5 bases at V and 1 base at J, leaving 11 bases unmatched. CDR3 sequence reads: CASSPRGTGEGAKNIQYF. The CDR3 DNA is TGTGCCAGTAGTCCAAGGGGGACAGGGGAAGGGGCCAAAAACATTCAGTACTTC.

V is TRBV6-2 or TRBV6-3 and J is TRBJ2-5; the D gene is possibly TRBD2 (7 bases). Germline values: CDR1 MNHEY, CDR2 SVGEGT. V lost 2 bases to trimming and J lost 5 bases, with 12 bases between them. CDR3 length: 14 amino acids. CDR3 coding DNA: TGTGCCAGCAGTTACGGGGGGGGCCGCGAGACCCAGTACTTC. Amino acid sequence: CASSYGGGRETQYF.

The chain combines TRBV4-1 with TRBJ2-5; TRBD1 aligns across 8 bases. This CDR3 region has 16 residues. The germline gives CDR1 MGHRA, CDR2 YSYEKL. V lost 2 bases and J lost 4; bases outside the gene matches: 9. CDR3 region: CASSQITGGGSETQYF. The CDR3 nucleotides are TGCGCCAGCAGCCAAATAACAGGGGGAGGATCAGAGACCCAGTACTTC.

As concerns this clone: The junction shows a germline mismatch at one end, possibly a read error. The CDR3 DNA follows: TGTGCTAGCAGCTTAGGGCTAGCGGGGTACCAAGAGACCCAGTACTTC. Protein: CASSLGLAGYQETQYF. The chain is built from TRBV7-7 and TRBJ2-5; TRBD2 agrees at 9 bases. This CDR3 spans 16 amino acids. The V gene's germline CDR1 is SSHAT and CDR2 FNYEAQ (reference sequence).

The gene calls are TRBV27 and TRBJ2-3; no clear D gene. This CDR3 region has 13 residues. Trimming pared 10 bases from V and 2 bases from J, leaving 13 bases between. CDR1 is MNHEY and CDR2 is SMNVEV in the germline V gene (reference sequence). CDR3 DNA sequence: TGTGCCACCTCCTCAGAAACCACAGATACGCAGTATTTT. Translation gives CATSSETTDTQYF.

This clone was counted a few times. V is TRBV5-1 and J is TRBJ2-2, with D unclear. The V gene lost 5 bases and the J gene lost 0 bases, with 8 bases spanning the gap. Germline V lookup: CDR1 SGHRS, CDR2 YFSETQ. This CDR3 contains 14 residues. CDR3 in DNA: TGCGCCAGCAGTCCCGGTTCGAACACCGGGGAGCTGTTTTTT. It encodes CASSPGSNTGELFF.

The chain couples TRBV9 to TRBJ1-2; 9 bases match TRBD1. Germline values: CDR1 SGDLS, CDR2 YYNGEE. V lost 4 bases, J lost 8 bases, and 9 bases stayed unmatched. The CDR3 sequence is 14 residues long. The CDR3 bases are TGTGCCAGCAGCAAAAACAGGGGGCTAGGGGGCTACACCTTC. Protein product: CASSKNRGLGGYTF.

The chain is built from TRBV2 and TRBJ1-6; D ambiguous. Germline V gene sequence: CDR1 SNHLY, CDR2 FYNNEI. Between the trimmed V and J ends, which lost 7 bases and 5 bases, there was a span of 12 bases. The CDR3 runs 14 residues. CDR3 loop: CASNKMRDNSPLHF. DNA for the CDR3: TGTGCCAGCAATAAGATGAGGGATAATTCACCCCTCCACTTT.

The count of this clone is one. The V and J genes are TRBV3-1 (or the pseudogene TRBV3-2) and TRBJ2-1, with 8 nucleotides matching TRBD2. The CDR3 is 17 residues long. The germline V gene encodes CDR1 LGHDT and CDR2 YNNKEL (reference sequence). The J segment lost 2 bases and the V segment lost 3 bases, leaving 9 bases of the junction unmatched. The chain's CDR3 is CASSHGRGWSAYNEQFF. The CDR3 region has the DNA TGTGCCAGCAGCCACGGGAGGGGGTGGTCGGCCTACAATGAGCAGTTCTTC.